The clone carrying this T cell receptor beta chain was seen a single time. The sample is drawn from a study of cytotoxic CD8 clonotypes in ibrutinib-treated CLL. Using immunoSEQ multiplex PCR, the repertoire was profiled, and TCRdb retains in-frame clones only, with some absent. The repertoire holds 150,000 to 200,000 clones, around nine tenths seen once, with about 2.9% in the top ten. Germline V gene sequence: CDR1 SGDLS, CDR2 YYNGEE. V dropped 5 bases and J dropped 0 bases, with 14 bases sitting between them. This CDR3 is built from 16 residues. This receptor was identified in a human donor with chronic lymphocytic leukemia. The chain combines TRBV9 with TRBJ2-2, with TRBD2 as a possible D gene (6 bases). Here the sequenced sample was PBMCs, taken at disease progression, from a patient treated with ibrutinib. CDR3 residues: CASRKPGLTNTGELFF. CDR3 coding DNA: TGTGCCAGCAGAAAGCCGGGACTTACGAACACCGGGGAGCTGTTTTTT.